The TCR beta chain described here comes from a study of T cell repertoires in cytomegalovirus infection. TCRdb re-called the reads through MiXCR, storing one row per CDR3 protein. The table has 500,000 to 600,000 distinct CDR3 sequences, 16% seen once. CDR3 length: 15 residues. Germline assignment: CDR1 MGHRA and CDR2 YSYEKL. Germline trimming cut 1 base from V and 2 bases from J; bases unmatched to any gene: 4. This sequence originates from a human donor in good health (CMV status not recorded). Some clones in this sample may be carry-over from other donors' samples. V usage is TRBV4-1 and J usage is TRBJ2-7, with 8 bases that match TRBD2. Sample: CD8+ T cells from PBMCs. The CDR3 sequence is CASSQVSGTTYEQYF. CDR3 DNA: TGCGCCAGCAGCCAAGTTAGCGGGACTACCTACGAGCAGTACTTC.